This T cell receptor beta chain was captured in a study of blood T cell repertoires in COVID-19. Background on the study: Samples representing acute and convalescent COVID-19 were sourced from the United States, Italy and Spain. Sources were T cells, B-cell-depleted T cells, or PBMCs; the material itself was cDNA or gDNA.

Trimming cost V 6 bases and J 2 bases, with 6 bases left between them. CDR3 length equals 12 residues. Germline lookup yields CDR1 KGHSH and CDR2 LQKENI. Source study methods: Nucleated cell counts were estimated from reference gene primer amplification. Generated by immunoSEQ multiplex PCR, the TCRdb table keeps only in-frame clones and is missing some. The V and J calls and clone size are taken from that table; D and trimming were inferred from the DNA. The table records approximately 26,000 clones, 85% to 90% of them present only once. What was sequenced was peripheral blood. The TCR was taken from a woman between 55 and 75 years old with active COVID-19. The chain recombines TRBV18 with TRBJ2-3; perhaps TRBD1 as D (6 bases). The CDR3 region is CASSGATDTQYF. The CDR3 nucleotides are TGTGCCAGCTCGGGGGCCACAGATACGCAGTATTTT.